This T cell receptor (beta chain) was observed in a study of T-cell reconstitution after alpha-beta-depleted transplantation in children. Molecular barcoding with unique molecular identifiers was used for the TCRbeta library. TCRdb re-derived calls from the PCR reads in MiXCR, one entry per CDR3 protein. This table has 600,000 to 800,000 distinct CDR3 sequences, around 12% appearing once. The CDR3 runs to 17 residues. Trimming left V 5 bases short and J 4 bases short, with 21 bases between. Germline V gene lookup returns CDR1 PRHDT and CDR2 FYEKMQ (reference sequence). The chain carries TRBV13 and TRBJ1-3; TRBD1 is a possible D gene (6 bases). The sequence was obtained from a girl aged 2 to 9 with congenital amegakaryocytic thrombocytopenia, due to receive a stem cell transplant. Sequencing used PBMCs, obtained before TCRalphabeta/CD19-depleted stem cell transplant. The CDR3 sequence: CASSKAPDRRTGNTIYF. CDR3 DNA: TGTGCCAGCAGCAAGGCCCCCGACAGGAGAACCGGAAACACCATATATTTT.